This TCR beta chain was captured in a study of blood T cell repertoires in COVID-19. At the level of the study: Acute and convalescent COVID-19 samples came from the United States, Italy and Spain. PBMCs, B-cell-depleted T cells, or T cells provided the cDNA or gDNA that made up the material.

In this sample, this clone turned up a few times. Original processing methods: Quantification of nucleated cells was approximated via reference gene primer amplification. Sequencing was performed with immunoSEQ multiplex PCR; in TCRdb, only in-frame clones are kept and a portion is missing. V and J calls and clone size are given by that table; D and trimming were obtained from the DNA. The sample holds 150,000 to 200,000 clones, around 89% seen once. Trimming cost V 1 base and J 6 bases; bases outside gene matches: 12. This CDR3 is built from 17 residues. Germline loops: CDR1 MGHRA, CDR2 YSYEKL. The specimen sequenced was peripheral blood. J is TRBJ2-7 and V is TRBV4-1; 10 bases fit TRBD2. The receptor was isolated from a man between 18 and 35 years old who had recovered from COVID-19. The CDR3 DNA reads as TGCGCCAGCAGCCAAGTATTACAGCGGGAGGGCTGGATCGAGCAGTACTTC. Protein: CASSQVLQREGWIEQYF.